At least ten counts were recorded for the clone carrying this TCR beta chain. These data belong to a study of neurological immune-mediated disorders. The team produced cDNA through 5'RACE using 10-nucleotide random UMIs. From the 5' RACE reads, TCRdb called clonotypes with MiXCR, one entry per CDR3 protein. Of about 38,000 distinct CDR3 sequences listed, roughly 4.8% are singletons. The CDR3 totals 13 residues. Germline values: CDR1 SNHLY, CDR2 FYNNEI. V trimming: 4 bases; J trimming: 1 base; junction bases outside the gene matches: 0. This clonotype was sampled from a man aged 18 to 29 in good health. The chain employs TRBV2 and TRBJ1-1; the match to TRBD1 covers 7 bases. The source material was CD4+ T cells from blood. Written as DNA, the CDR3 is TGTGCCAGCAGTGGACAGGGGAACACTGAAGCTTTCTTT. Protein product: CASSGQGNTEAFF.